This TCR beta chain was documented in a study of CD8 T cells in ankylosing spondylitis. Whole-study findings and limits: Characteristic, it appeared, of ankylosing spondylitis blood was a TCR beta motif of eight or nine highly homologous variants.

This clonotype was recorded a few times. The antigen is unknown. Trimming cost V 1 base and J 3 bases, with 10 bases left between them. CDR1 and CDR2 from the germline V gene are SEHNR and FQNEAQ (reference sequence). The CDR3 extends over 14 amino acids. TCRdb used MiXCR to reprocess the 5' RACE reads, holding one entry per CDR3 protein. The repertoire holds about 800,000 distinct CDR3 sequences, with roughly 10% as singletons. This sequence joins TRBV7-9 and TRBJ2-7, with a possible D match to TRBD1 (5 bases). The sequence was obtained from a male donor with ankylosing spondylitis. The specimen was blood, either unsorted or a sorted T cell fraction (not recorded which). This CDR3 is CASSLVPGNYEQYF. In DNA form, the CDR3 reads TGTGCCAGCAGCTTAGTGCCAGGGAACTACGAGCAGTACTTC.